This T cell receptor beta chain was captured in a study of control samples from healthy donors and cancer patients. Germline V gives CDR1 SQVTM, CDR2 ANQGSEA. The CDR3 has 12 amino acids. V was trimmed by 6 bases and J by 1 base, leaving 9 bases between them. Produced via immunoSEQ multiplex PCR; TCRdb's table is partial and in-frame only. The table lists 120,000 or so clones, more than 70% of them singletons. This clone was found many times. Sequenced sample: blood. This sequence originates from a man aged 60-69 years in good health. The chain is built from TRBV29-1 and TRBJ1-1; D remains unclear. Written as DNA, the CDR3 is TGCAGCGTCAAGAGTTCGAACACTGAAGCTTTCTTT. This translates into CSVKSSNTEAFF.